Below are 9 T cell receptor beta chains sequenced from a single sample in a study of T cell responses to AZD1222 COVID-19 vaccine. Clones were sequenced by immunoSEQ multiplex PCR, and TCRdb holds only the in-frame ones, with some missing. The sample shows approximately 200,000 clones, roughly 94% of them seen only once. The sample consisted of peripheral blood, taken 28 days after the second dose of the MenACWY control vaccine. These receptors were collected from an adult who received the MenACWY meningococcal vaccine as a control.

The chain is built from TRBV30 and TRBJ1-5; TRBD1 is a possible D gene (5 bases). The CDR3 length is 12 residues. The germline gives CDR1 GTSNPN, CDR2 SVGIG (reference sequence). The ends were cut back, 2 bases at V and 9 bases at J, with 11 bases in the middle. CDR3 bases: TGTGCCTGGAGTATGGGGCCAGGGCCCCAGCATTTT. Amino acid sequence: CAWSMGPGPQHF.

The rearrangement uses TRBV30 and TRBJ1-3; D may be TRBD1 (5 bases). Per the germline V gene, CDR1 is GTSNPN and CDR2 is SVGIG (reference sequence). There are 15 residues in the CDR3. V lost 4 bases to trimming and J lost 0 bases, with 13 bases between them. For the CDR3, the DNA is TGTGCCTGGACGACCGGGGCCCTCTCTGGAAACACCATATATTTT. Its translation is CAWTTGALSGNTIYF.

The CDR3 is CASSKRAGAGDTQYF. The CDR3 DNA is TGTGCCAGTAGTAAACGGGCGGGAGCGGGAGATACGCAGTATTTT. The chain recombines TRBV19 with TRBJ2-3, with 7 bases matching TRBD2. The germline CDR1 and CDR2 sequences are LNHDA and SQIVND (reference sequence). The CDR3 extends over 15 amino acids. V shed 4 bases and J 5 bases; nucleotides not matched to a gene: 9. Full variable domain (rest looked up from reference TRBV19 and TRBJ2-3): DGGITQSPKYLFRKEGQNVTLSCEQNLNHDAMYWYRQDPGQGLRLIYYSQIVNDFQKGDIAEGYSVSREKKESFPLTVTSAQKNPTAFYLCASSKRAGAGDTQYFGPGTRLTVL.

This clone was picked up one time. The chain couples TRBV28 to TRBJ1-5; D is unclear. This CDR3 is 13 amino acids long. Germline-derived CDR1 and CDR2 are MDHEN and SYDVKM. Trimming took off 2 bases at V and 3 bases at J, with 5 bases between the two ends. For the CDR3, the DNA is TGTGCCAGCAGTTTAGCTACCAATCAGCCCCAGCATTTT. Its translation is CASSLATNQPQHF. Combining the CDR3 with reference TRBV28 and TRBJ1-5 gives the whole variable domain DVKVTQSSRYLVKRTGEKVFLECVQDMDHENMFWYRQDPGLGLRLIYFSYDVKMKEKGDIPEGYSVSREKKERFSLILESASTNQTSMYLCASSLATNQPQHFGDGTRLSIL.

This clone was observed once. V usage is TRBV5-6 and J usage is TRBJ2-5; D may be TRBD1 (6 bases). The CDR3 covers 16 residues. V was cut by 0 bases and J by 4 bases, with 16 bases left in between. Germline CDR1 is SGHDT and CDR2 is YYEEEE. CDR3 residues: CASSLVAGARGETQYF. The CDR3 DNA sequence: TGTGCCAGCAGCTTGGTCGCAGGGGCCAGGGGAGAGACCCAGTACTTC.

The rearrangement links TRBV3-1 (or the pseudogene TRBV3-2) to TRBJ2-3; maybe TRBD1 (6 bases). There are 18 residues in the CDR3. Germline CDR1 reads LGHDT; CDR2 reads YNNKEL (reference sequence). V was shortened by 7 bases and J by 2 bases, with 25 bases between the two germline ends. The CDR3 DNA reads as TGTGCCAGCATTCCCAAGGGGGTGGATCGGCCTCCCACAGATACGCAGTATTTT. This gives the protein CASIPKGVDRPPTDTQYF.

This rearrangement joins TRBV24-1 to TRBJ2-1; 7 positions match TRBD1. V lost 12 bases, J lost 10 bases, and 11 bases stayed unmatched. Looked up from germline, CDR1 is KGHDR and CDR2 is SFDVKD. The CDR3 runs to 12 residues. The CDR3 DNA reads TGTGCCGCGAGACAGGGATTTGGAGAGCAGTTCTTC. Translating it yields CAARQGFGEQFF.

V gene TRBV28 combines with J gene TRBJ2-2, with no clear D. V was trimmed by 8 bases and J by 0 bases, leaving 10 bases between them. The CDR3 has 14 residues. Germline CDR1 reads MDHEN; CDR2 reads SYDVKM. The CDR3 loop reads CASRGGANTGELFF. The CDR3 DNA sequence: TGTGCCAGCCGAGGCGGAGCGAACACCGGGGAGCTGTTTTTT.

The chain is built from TRBV27 and TRBJ1-1; D gene uncertain. Germline CDR1 reads MNHEY; CDR2 reads SMNVEV (reference sequence). V gave up 8 bases and J gave up 0 bases, with 7 bases separating them. The CDR3 has 12 residues. CDR3 sequence: CASHSMNTEAFF. The CDR3 DNA is TGTGCCAGCCACAGCATGAACACTGAAGCTTTCTTT.